This T cell receptor (beta chain) was recorded in a study of human T cells and chemical hapten exposure. For the study at large: Across samples, TCR yields varied, mostly owing to small differences in pooled library volumes.

The time point is: patch test 3, about 24 weeks after DPC sensitization. As to treatment: therapeutic diphenylcyclopropenone sensitization with weekly scalp DPC. The drawing of blood occurred before each patch test was applied. Trimming removed 4 bases from V and 6 bases from J, with 13 bases in between. The germline V gene has CDR1 LGHNA and CDR2 YSLEER. This CDR3 is built from 13 residues. TCRdb ran MiXCR on the RACE reads and lists one entry per CDR3 protein. This sample yields more than 80,000 distinct CDR3 sequences, of which about 10% are seen a single time; around 3.7% belongs to the top ten. This clonotype showed up many times. What it recognizes is unknown. Study outcomes and limitations: Clustering by CDR3 similarity yielded significantly more large clusters from expanded TCRs than controls.

The sample in question was whole blood, obtained in connection with sensitization to the hapten diphenylcyclopropenone (DPC). The sequence derives from a woman in her forties or fifties with alopecia areata. Some clones in this sample may be carry-over from other donors' samples. The chain employs TRBV4-3 and TRBJ2-7, with a possible D match to TRBD2 (6 bases). Here the CDR3 DNA reads TGCGCCAGCAGCCTACTCCAGGGAGGCGAGCAGTACTTC. Its protein is CASSLLQGGEQYF.